The T cell receptor (beta chain) described here comes from a study of cytomegalovirus exposure and HLA in healthy donors. This clone has only a few counts. Germline V CDR1 and CDR2: SGDLS, YYNGEE. This CDR3 is built from 12 residues. V dropped 2 bases and J dropped 8 bases, with 5 bases sitting between them. A multiplex PCR was run with 60 Vbeta primers and 13 Jbeta primers. The protocol was immunoSEQ multiplex PCR, while the TCRdb copy is restricted to in-frame clones and leaves out a portion. Here the sample spans 95,000 or so clones, roughly 79% being singletons. This TCR derives from a woman in her 70s in good health and CMV-seropositive. Sequencing input: PBMCs. V is TRBV9 and J is TRBJ1-6, with D unclear. The CDR3 loop reads CASSVGYSPLHF. Written as DNA, the CDR3 is TGTGCCAGCAGCGTCGGGTATTCACCCCTCCACTTT.